This TCR beta chain was identified in a study of T cells after yellow fever vaccination. TCRdb analysed the 5' RACE reads with MiXCR anew, one entry per CDR3 protein. The data contain about 350,000 distinct CDR3 sequences, approximately 12% of them seen just once; the ten biggest clones take up 3.2%. Study findings and constraints: The secondary response was weaker, and its peak arrived faster, on day 5 versus 15. Clonotypes shared by both compartments, CD4 and CD8, made up a small share. In post-booster samples, most primary-vaccination clones reappeared (96% CD4, around 87% CD8).

This clonotype was detected ten times or more. Its antigen is not identified. Material: CD4+ T cells sorted from PBMCs, obtained 15 days after the yellow fever booster vaccination. The source of this sequence is a young man who received the YFV17D yellow fever vaccine.

CDR3 sequence (DNA): TGCGCCAGCAGCCCGGGGGCGGGGGACTGGGAGACCCAGTACTTC. Translating gives CASSPGAGDWETQYF. This chain links TRBV5-1 with TRBJ2-5; a weak D match, TRBD2 (7 bases). Germline loops: CDR1 SGHRS, CDR2 YFSETQ. V gave up 4 bases and J gave up 5 bases, with 18 bases separating them. This CDR3 comprises 15 residues.